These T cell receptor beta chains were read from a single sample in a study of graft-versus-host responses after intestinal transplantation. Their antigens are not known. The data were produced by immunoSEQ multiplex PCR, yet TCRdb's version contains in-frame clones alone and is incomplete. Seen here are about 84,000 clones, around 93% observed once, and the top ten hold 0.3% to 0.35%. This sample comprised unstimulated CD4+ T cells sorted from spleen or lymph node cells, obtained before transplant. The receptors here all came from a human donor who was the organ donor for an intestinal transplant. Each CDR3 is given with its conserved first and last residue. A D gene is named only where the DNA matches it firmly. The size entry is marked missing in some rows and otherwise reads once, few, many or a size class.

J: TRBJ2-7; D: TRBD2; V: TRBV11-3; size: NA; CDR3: CASSSTRLAGVSEQYF; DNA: TGTGCCAGCAGCTCTACACGACTAGCGGGGGTTTCCGAGCAGTACTTC
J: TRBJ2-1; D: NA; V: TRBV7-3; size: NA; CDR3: CASSLIGTPSSYNEQFF; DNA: TGTGCCAGCAGCTTAATAGGGACTCCAAGCTCCTACAATGAGCAGTTCTTC
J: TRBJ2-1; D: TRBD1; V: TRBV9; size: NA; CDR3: CASSARTGVGDEQFF; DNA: TGTGCCAGCAGCGCCAGGACAGGGGTTGGAGATGAGCAGTTCTTC
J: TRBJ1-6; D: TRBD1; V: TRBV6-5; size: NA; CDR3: CASSYSKQGDSPLHF; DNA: TGTGCCAGCAGTTACTCGAAACAGGGGGATTCACCCCTCCACTTT
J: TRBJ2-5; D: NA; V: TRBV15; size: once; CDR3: CATSRMDGRETQYF; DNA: TGTGCCACCAGCAGAATGGACGGGAGAGAGACCCAGTACTTC
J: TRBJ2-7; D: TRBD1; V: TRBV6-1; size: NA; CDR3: CASSASGTGQNEQYF; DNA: TGTGCCAGCAGTGCGTCCGGGACAGGGCAGAACGAGCAGTACTTC
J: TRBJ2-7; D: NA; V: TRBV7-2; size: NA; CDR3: CASSLAGMSYEQYF; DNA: TGTGCCAGCAGCTTAGCCGGGATGTCCTACGAGCAGTACTTC
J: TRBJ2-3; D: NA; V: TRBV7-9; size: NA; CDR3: CASSPKRITDTQYF; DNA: TGTGCCAGCAGCCCAAAGCGGATCACAGATACGCAGTATTTT
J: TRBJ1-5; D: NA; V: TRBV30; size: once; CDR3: CAWSRDTYSNQPQHF; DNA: TGTGCCTGGAGTAGGGACACGTATAGCAATCAGCCCCAGCATTTT
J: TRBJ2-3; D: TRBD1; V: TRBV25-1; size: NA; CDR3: CAGSRTGGTDTQYF; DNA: TGTGCCGGCAGTCGGACAGGGGGCACAGATACGCAGTATTTT
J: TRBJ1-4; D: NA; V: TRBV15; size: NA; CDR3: CATSSETWGPTNEKLFF; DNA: TGTGCCACCAGCAGTGAAACATGGGGGCCGACTAATGAAAAACTGTTTTTT
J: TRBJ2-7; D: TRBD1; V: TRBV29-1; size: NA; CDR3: CSVDGQGDEQYF; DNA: TGCAGCGTTGATGGTCAGGGGGACGAGCAGTACTTC
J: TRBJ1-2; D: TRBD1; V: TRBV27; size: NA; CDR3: CASSPGGPNYGYTF; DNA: TGTGCCAGCAGCCCAGGGGGTCCTAACTATGGCTACACCTTC
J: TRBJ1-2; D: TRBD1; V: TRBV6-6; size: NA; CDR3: CASSYSVIQGSGGYTF; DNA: TGTGCCAGCAGTTACTCAGTGATACAGGGGTCTGGTGGCTACACCTTC
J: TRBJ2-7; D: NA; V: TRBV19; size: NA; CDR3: CASSIYPAPYEQYF; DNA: TGTGCCAGTAGTATATACCCAGCGCCCTACGAGCAGTACTTC
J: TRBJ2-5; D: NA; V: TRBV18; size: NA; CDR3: CASSPRTEETQYF; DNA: TGTGCCAGCTCACCTCGGACAGAGGAGACCCAGTACTTC
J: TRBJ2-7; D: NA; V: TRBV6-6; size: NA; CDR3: CASSDSGSQPYEQYF; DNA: TGTGCCAGCAGTGACTCTGGATCACAGCCCTACGAGCAGTACTTC
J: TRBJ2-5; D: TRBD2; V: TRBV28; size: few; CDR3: CASQSAGAVKTQYF; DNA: TGTGCCAGCCAGTCAGCGGGAGCGGTGAAGACCCAGTACTTC
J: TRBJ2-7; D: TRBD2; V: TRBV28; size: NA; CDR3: CASRASGTYEQYF; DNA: TGTGCCAGCCGGGCTAGCGGCACCTACGAGCAGTACTTC
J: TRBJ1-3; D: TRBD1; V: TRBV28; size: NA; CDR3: CASTPGQFSGNTIYF; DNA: TGTGCCAGCACCCCGGGACAGTTCTCTGGAAACACCATATATTTT
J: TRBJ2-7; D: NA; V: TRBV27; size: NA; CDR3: CASSLFRGAGEQYF; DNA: TGTGCCAGCAGTTTATTCCGGGGGGCGGGGGAGCAGTACTTC
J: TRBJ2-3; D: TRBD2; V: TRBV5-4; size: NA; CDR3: CASSLPMGTSGRGITDTQYF; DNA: TGTGCCAGCAGCTTGCCGATGGGGACTAGCGGGAGGGGGATCACAGATACGCAGTATTTT
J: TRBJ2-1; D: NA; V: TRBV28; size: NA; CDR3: CASSFLSSGTRLGYNEQFF; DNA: TGTGCCAGCAGTTTTCTGTCATCGGGAACCCGTCTGGGCTACAATGAGCAGTTCTTC
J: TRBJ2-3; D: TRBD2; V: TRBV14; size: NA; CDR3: CASSQDRGLAGVTDTQYF; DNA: TGTGCCAGCAGCCAAGATAGGGGCTTAGCGGGAGTCACAGATACGCAGTATTTT
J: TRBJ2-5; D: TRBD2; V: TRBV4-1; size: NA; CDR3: CASSQNPSGGAQETQYF; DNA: TGCGCCAGCAGCCAAAACCCTAGCGGGGGGGCCCAGGAGACCCAGTACTTC
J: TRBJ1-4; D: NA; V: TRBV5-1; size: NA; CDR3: CASSLTGWDEKLFF; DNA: TGCGCCAGCAGCTTGACAGGGTGGGATGAAAAACTGTTTTTT
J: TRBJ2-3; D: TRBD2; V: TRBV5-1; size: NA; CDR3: CASSLLAGGPSTDTQYF; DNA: TGCGCCAGCAGCCTCCTAGCGGGAGGGCCCAGCACAGATACGCAGTATTTT
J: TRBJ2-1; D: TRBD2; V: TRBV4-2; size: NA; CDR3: CASSQYSSGDYSYNEQFF; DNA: TGTGCCAGCAGCCAATATTCTAGCGGGGACTATTCCTACAATGAGCAGTTCTTC